A single sample gave rise to the 23 T cell receptor beta chains below, sequenced in a study of blood T cell repertoires in COVID-19. The data were produced by immunoSEQ multiplex PCR, yet TCRdb's version contains in-frame clones alone and is incomplete. The table includes around 230,000 clones, about nine tenths detected once. The source material was PBMCs or T cells enriched from blood (not recorded which). These receptors came from a woman aged 40-49 years with acute COVID-19.

The chain links TRBV5-4 to TRBJ1-1, with TRBD1 identical over 7 bases. The ends lost 4 bases at V and 0 bases at J; junction bases unmatched: 6. This CDR3 is built from 15 residues. Germline CDR1 reads SGHNT; CDR2 reads YYREEE (reference sequence). The CDR3 sequence is CASSLPTGMNTEAFF. In DNA, the CDR3 is TGTGCCAGCAGCCTTCCGACAGGGATGAACACTGAAGCTTTCTTT.

The V and J genes are TRBV4-3 and TRBJ1-2; no definite D call. Germline CDR1 is LGHNA and CDR2 is YSLEER. This CDR3 is 11 amino acids long. V was trimmed by 0 bases and J by 10 bases, leaving 6 bases between them. Here the CDR3 reads CASSQDQIYTF. In DNA form, the CDR3 reads TGCGCCAGCAGCCAAGATCAAATCTACACCTTC.

This sequence joins TRBV18 and TRBJ1-5, with 10 nucleotides matching TRBD1. V lost 3 bases to trimming and J lost 4 bases; unmatched junction nucleotides: 3. This CDR3 contains 15 residues. Germline loops: CDR1 KGHSH, CDR2 LQKENI. In nucleotides, the CDR3 is TGTGCCAGCTCACCCGACAGGGGGCCTAATCAGCCCCAGCATTTT. As protein: CASSPDRGPNQPQHF.

V usage is TRBV7-9 and J usage is TRBJ1-2; 8 bases map to TRBD1. Germline CDR1 and CDR2: SEHNR and FQNEAQ (reference sequence). This CDR3 has 13 amino acids. Unmatched junction bases numbered 5, after V lost 5 bases and J lost 6 bases. The CDR3 sequence: CASSETGVHGYTF. CDR3 sequence (DNA): TGTGCCAGCAGCGAGACAGGGGTTCATGGCTACACCTTC.

This CDR3 reads CASSLRGGPDTQYF. The DNA for the CDR3 is TGTGCCAGCAGTCTCCGGGGGGGCCCAGATACGCAGTATTTT. The chain employs TRBV6-6 and TRBJ2-3, with 8 bases that match TRBD2. This CDR3 comprises 14 residues. Germline CDR1 reads MNHNY; CDR2 reads SVGAGI (reference sequence). With 5 bases clipped from V and 4 bases from J, the junction kept 5 bases outside the gene matches.

The gene calls are TRBV6-4 and TRBJ1-6; weak D call: TRBD1 (6 bases). V lost 0 bases to trimming and J lost 7 bases, with 10 bases between them. The CDR3 runs 15 residues. CDR1 MRHNA and CDR2 SNTAGT come from the germline V gene. CDR3 nucleotide sequence: TGTGCCAGCAGTGACTCGACAGGCCGAAATTCACCCCTCCACTTT. Translated, it gives CASSDSTGRNSPLHF.

This chain joins TRBV29-1 and TRBJ2-7; D unresolved. V was trimmed by 4 bases and J by 4 bases, leaving 8 bases between them. The CDR3 spans 11 residues. Looked up from germline, CDR1 is SQVTM and CDR2 is ANQGSEA. The CDR3 DNA sequence: TGCAGCGTTGTTAACGGGTACGAGCAGTACTTC. It specifies CSVVNGYEQYF.

The V and J genes are TRBV3-1 (or the pseudogene TRBV3-2) and TRBJ2-2, with 16 bases matching TRBD2. CDR1 and CDR2 (germline): LGHDT, YNNKEL (reference sequence). The CDR3 has 23 residues. V gave up 3 bases and J gave up 4 bases; unmatched junction bases: 20. In DNA, the CDR3 is TGTGCCAGCAGCCAGGGCATGGGACTAGCGGGGGGGCGATACCTGTTGCGCACCGGGGAGCTGTTTTTT. It translates to CASSQGMGLAGGRYLLRTGELFF.

The chain has TRBV18 and TRBJ1-6, with 7 bases aligning to TRBD1. The CDR3 length is 15 residues. Per the germline V gene, CDR1 is KGHSH and CDR2 is LQKENI. With 6 bases clipped from V and 7 bases from J, the junction kept 9 bases outside the gene matches. The DNA of the CDR3 is TGTGCCAGCTCTCGAGGACAGGAAGACAATTCACCCCTCCACTTT. It translates to CASSRGQEDNSPLHF.

The genes are TRBV5-1 and TRBJ1-1; 8 bases are a match to TRBD1. J was trimmed by 3 bases and V by 3 bases; bases with no gene match: 7. The germline CDR1 and CDR2 sequences are SGHRS and YFSETQ. The CDR3 loop spans 15 amino acids. CDR3 region: CASSWGDRFYTEAFF. The CDR3 DNA is TGCGCCAGCAGCTGGGGGGACAGGTTTTACACTGAAGCTTTCTTT. The complete variable domain, with remaining parts taken from reference TRBV5-1 and TRBJ1-1, reads KAGVTQTPRYLIKTRGQQVTLSCSPISGHRSVSWYQQTPGQGLQFLFEYFSETQRNKGNFPGRFSGRQFSNSRSEMNVSTLELGDSALYLCASSWGDRFYTEAFFGQGTRLTVV.

The V call is TRBV5-1, the J call TRBJ1-1; D perhaps matches TRBD1 (6 bases). The length of the CDR3 is 12 residues. CDR1 and CDR2 from the germline V gene are SGHRS and YFSETQ. V was pared by 3 bases and J by 7 bases, with 10 bases between. CDR3 sequence reads: CASSSQQGEAFF. In DNA, the CDR3 is TGCGCCAGCAGCTCTCAACAGGGTGAAGCTTTCTTT.

V usage is TRBV5-5 and J usage is TRBJ2-3; 9 nucleotides align to TRBD2. This CDR3 comprises 16 residues. J was trimmed by 4 bases and V by 4 bases; bases with no gene match: 10. The V gene's germline CDR1 is SGHKS and CDR2 YYEKEE (reference sequence). CDR3 region: CASSHYSGGWADTQYF. The CDR3 DNA follows: TGTGCCAGCAGCCATTACAGCGGGGGGTGGGCAGATACGCAGTATTTT.

This clone was counted once. This chain joins TRBV12-5 and TRBJ1-6, with D perhaps matching TRBD1 (6 bases). Trimming took off 6 bases at V and 0 bases at J, with 24 bases between the two ends. Germline assignment: CDR1 LGHNT and CDR2 FRNRAP. This CDR3 is built from 20 residues. This CDR3 is CASGPSGGGLRYSYNSPLHF. The CDR3 DNA is TGTGCTAGTGGCCCATCCGGTGGGGGCCTTAGGTACTCCTATAATTCACCCCTCCACTTT.

The count of this clone is one. The CDR3 is CASSFGDRGYEQYF. Here the CDR3 DNA reads TGTGCCAGCAGCTTTGGGGACAGGGGCTACGAGCAGTACTTC. The rearrangement joins TRBV7-3 to TRBJ2-7, with 10 nucleotides matching TRBD1. Germline CDR1 is SGHTA and CDR2 is FQGTGA. J lost 3 bases, V lost 3 bases, and 2 bases had no gene match. The CDR3 extends over 14 amino acids.

The rearrangement joins TRBV24-1 to TRBJ1-2; 8 bases match TRBD1. CDR1 and CDR2 from the germline V gene are KGHDR and SFDVKD. The CDR3 runs 15 residues. V lost 3 bases, J lost 3 bases, and 5 bases stayed unmatched. CDR3 residues: CATSDHKTGDYGYTF. Here the CDR3 DNA reads TGTGCCACCAGTGATCACAAGACAGGGGACTATGGCTACACCTTC.

The rearrangement links TRBV9 to TRBJ2-6, with 7 bases fitting TRBD2. Germline loops: CDR1 SGDLS, CDR2 YYNGEE. Trimming cost V 5 bases and J 2 bases; bases outside gene matches: 16. The CDR3 consists of 19 residues. The CDR3 DNA is TGTGCCAGCAGTGCTACCTTTGGGCAGGGAGGGACTGGGGCCAACGTCCTGACTTTC. The encoded protein is CASSATFGQGGTGANVLTF.

V and J are TRBV13 and TRBJ2-1; TRBD2 aligns across 15 bases. The trim removed 4 bases at V and 6 bases at J, leaving 4 bases unmatched. The CDR3 runs to 16 residues. Germline V lookup: CDR1 PRHDT, CDR2 FYEKMQ (reference sequence). CDR3 sequence reads: CASSSWTSGGGNEQFF. The CDR3 nucleotides are TGTGCCAGCAGCTCATGGACTAGCGGGGGGGGCAATGAGCAGTTCTTC.

The chain carries TRBV11-2 and TRBJ1-6, with TRBD1 identical over 7 bases. Trimming removed 2 bases from V and 0 bases from J; junction bases left unmatched: 10. CDR1 is SGHAT, CDR2 FQNNGV, per germline. The CDR3 is 19 amino acids. In nucleotides, the CDR3 is TGTGCCAGCAGCTTAAGACCTCCGGGACAGAGCTCCTATAATTCACCCCTCCACTTT. Residues: CASSLRPPGQSSYNSPLHF.

This sequence joins TRBV9 and TRBJ2-2, with D possibly TRBD1 on 5 matching bases. Germline CDR1 SGDLS, CDR2 YYNGEE. V was cut by 5 bases and J by 5 bases, with 10 bases left in between. This CDR3 has 13 amino acids. DNA of the CDR3: TGTGCCAGCAGTGACAGATCAACCGGGGAGCTGTTTTTT. This encodes CASSDRSTGELFF.

This clone has more than one count but fewer than ten. The chain joins TRBV5-6 to TRBJ1-6, with D tentatively TRBD1 (6 bases). V lost 5 bases and J 3 bases, leaving 12 bases between the germline ends. CDR1 SGHDT and CDR2 YYEEEE come from the germline V gene. CDR3 length: 15 residues. DNA for the CDR3: TGTGCCAGCAGATCCGGACAGAGCTATAATTCACCCCTCCACTTT. The encoded protein is CASRSGQSYNSPLHF. Combining the CDR3 with reference TRBV5-6 and TRBJ1-6 gives the whole variable domain DAGVTQSPTHLIKTRGQQVTLRCSPKSGHDTVSWYQQALGQGPQFIFQYYEEEERQRGNFPDRFSGHQFPNYSSELNVNALLLGDSALYLCASRSGQSYNSPLHFGNGTRLTVT.

This chain links TRBV19 with TRBJ2-1, with D unresolved. This CDR3 has 13 residues. CDR1 LNHDA and CDR2 SQIVND come from the germline V gene (reference sequence). The V gene lost 3 bases and the J gene lost 7 bases, with 10 bases spanning the gap. The chain's CDR3 is CASSITARNEQFF. The CDR3 DNA is TGTGCCAGTAGTATTACCGCTAGAAATGAGCAGTTCTTC.

The CDR3 DNA is TGTGCCAGCTCACCAGTCGCAGGGGGTATGGATGGCTACACCTTC. Translated, it gives CASSPVAGGMDGYTF. V and J are TRBV18 and TRBJ1-2; 7 nucleotides match TRBD1. Losses at the gene ends were 2 bases for V and 6 bases for J; bases not matched to a gene: 9. Germline V gene sequence: CDR1 KGHSH, CDR2 LQKENI. This CDR3 spans 15 amino acids.

Comments on this clone: Other DNA sequences in this sample translate to the same CDR3. V is TRBV19 and J is TRBJ1-5, with 7 nucleotides matching TRBD1. The CDR3 is 13 amino acids. Germline V gene lookup returns CDR1 LNHDA and CDR2 SQIVND (reference sequence). V was clipped by 5 bases and J by 2 bases; unmatched bases: 0. The CDR3, as DNA: TGTGCCAGTAGTGACAGGGGCAATCAGCCCCAGCATTTT. It is translated as CASSDRGNQPQHF.